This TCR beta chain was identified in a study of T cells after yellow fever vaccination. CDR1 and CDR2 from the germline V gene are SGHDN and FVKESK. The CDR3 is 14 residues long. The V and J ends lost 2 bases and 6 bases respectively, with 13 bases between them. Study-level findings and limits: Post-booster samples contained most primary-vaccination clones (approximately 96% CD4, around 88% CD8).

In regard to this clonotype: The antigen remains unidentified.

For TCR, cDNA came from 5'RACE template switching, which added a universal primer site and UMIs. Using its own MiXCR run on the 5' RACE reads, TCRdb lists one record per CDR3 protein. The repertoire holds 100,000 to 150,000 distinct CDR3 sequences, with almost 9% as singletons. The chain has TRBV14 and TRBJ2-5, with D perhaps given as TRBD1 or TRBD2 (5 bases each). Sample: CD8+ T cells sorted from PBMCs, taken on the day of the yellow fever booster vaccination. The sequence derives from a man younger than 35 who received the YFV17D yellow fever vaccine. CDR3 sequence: CASSQMRWGKTQYF. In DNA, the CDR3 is TGTGCCAGCAGCCAAATGCGATGGGGGAAGACCCAGTACTTC. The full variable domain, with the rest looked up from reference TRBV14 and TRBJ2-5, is EAGVTQFPSHSVIEKGQTVTLRCDPISGHDNLYWYRRVMGKEIKFLLHFVKESKQDESGMPNNRFLAERTGGTYSTLKVQPAELEDSGVYFCASSQMRWGKTQYFGPGTRLLVL.